These T cell receptor beta chains were read from a single sample in a study of blood T cells in healthy people across ages. A single record per CDR3 protein comes from TCRdb applying MiXCR to the 5' RACE reads. The repertoire holds some 760,000 distinct CDR3 sequences, approximately 25% seen once, with just under 9.5% in the top ten. This same sample was also part of a study on T cells of mothers and their children.

The material sequenced was blood. The receptor source for this set is a boy aged 5 to 17 in good health. The CDR3 runs from the conserved cysteine through the conserved F or W. The D gene is left open where the match is weak.

V	D	CDR3
TRBV29-1	.	CSVVSFYLVNEQFF
TRBV7-2	.	CASSLAKDLGEQFF
TRBV6-4	.	CASSDGVSSYNEQFF
TRBV6-2/TRBV6-3	TRBD2	CASTPVLSGGNEQFF
TRBV6-6	TRBD2	CASSYEAGRVQNIQYF
TRBV9	TRBD1	CASSFNRDRVNNEQFF
TRBV2	.	CASSEGAPGGYTF
TRBV14	.	CASSQLRGLAGPFQETQYF
TRBV2	.	CASIEGSFEQYF
TRBV6-5	.	CASSYGETGNTIYF
TRBV7-9	.	CASSLVWGPNGEAQYF
TRBV28	.	CASSDTGTPANYGYTF
TRBV11-2	.	CASSPTWTANYGYTF
TRBV29-1	.	CSARGRQETQYF
TRBV6-5	.	CASSYSQSDSTDTQYF
TRBV7-3	.	CASSPLTGELFF
TRBV20-1	.	CSASSLYSGNTIYF
TRBV20-1	.	CSAAPGVQETQYF
TRBV5-1	TRBD2	CASSFSSGGAPDTQYF
TRBV20-1	TRBD2	CSASQVGASGHKMGTQYF
TRBV29-1	.	CSVDPGDDYGYTF
TRBV6-1	TRBD1	CASSEGQGAGEQYF
TRBV7-3	TRBD1	CASSLRVPTGQVSGANVLTF
TRBV6-5	.	CASSYSPSTYEQYF
TRBV7-3	TRBD1	CASSLPGQNQPQHF
TRBV4-2	TRBD2	CASSQETGGQTGELFF
TRBV12-3/TRBV12-4	TRBD1	CASSTQGAIIYEQYF
TRBV19	.	CASSIGQDGYTF
TRBV20-1	TRBD2	CSARGLAGGGQETQYF
TRBV6-1	.	CASRPGVVGETQYF
TRBV7-3	.	CASSPLRGGELFF
TRBV4-1	TRBD1	CASRRGQGGTEAFF
TRBV20-1	.	CSATGRDIGYEQYF
TRBV20-1	TRBD2	CSARVTSGSFAYNGQFF
TRBV4-1	TRBD1	CASSHAGQLYGYTF
TRBV12-3/TRBV12-4	.	CASSAFTGNTIYF